The 5 T cell receptor beta chains listed next were all sequenced from one sample in a study of beta chain features in type 1 diabetes. Every bit of the isolated RNA underwent reverse transcription, so sequencing read expressed TCRB transcripts. Assay: immunoSEQ multiplex PCR; the TCRdb copy retains only in-frame clones and omits some. The data contain a few hundred thousand clones, about 14% of them singletons. Material for sequencing was naive CD4+ T cells from blood. The receptors were sampled from a woman between 18 and 29 years old in good health.

This clone has just a few counts. V and J are TRBV30 and TRBJ1-5; TRBD1 matches 8 bases. Germline CDR1 is GTSNPN and CDR2 is SVGIG (reference sequence). The V and J ends lost 4 bases and 7 bases, in that order; junction bases with no gene match: 12. CDR3 length: 15 residues. The CDR3 protein is CAWTGTGKHQQPQHF. The CDR3 nucleotides are TGTGCCTGGACCGGGACAGGCAAGCATCAGCAGCCCCAGCATTTT.

The V call is TRBV27, the J call TRBJ1-2, with a weak D call TRBD1 (5 bases). Germline-derived CDR1 and CDR2 are MNHEY and SMNVEV (reference sequence). This CDR3 contains 16 residues. The V end lost 6 bases, the J end lost 0 bases, and 17 bases lay between the germline ends. CDR3 nucleotides: TGTGCCAGCAGCCCTACGAGGTTGACAGCTAACTATGGCTACACCTTC. It translates to CASSPTRLTANYGYTF.

This clone has only a few counts. DNA of the CDR3: TGCAGCGTTGATAGTCGGGACAGGGATGGCTACACCTTC. Its protein is CSVDSRDRDGYTF. The chain recombines TRBV29-1 with TRBJ1-2; 9 nucleotides agree with TRBD1. The CDR3 length is 13 residues. V was clipped by 3 bases and J by 6 bases; unmatched bases: 5. Per germline, CDR1 SQVTM and CDR2 ANQGSEA.

In its sample, this clone was seen once. The rearrangement joins TRBV21-1 to TRBJ1-2; the D call in the table, TRBD1, was not verified against the DNA. TRBV21-1 is a listed pseudogene. CDR3 length: 15 amino acids. Written as DNA, the CDR3 is TGTGCCAGCAGCAAAAAGCCCCAGGGGGTAGACGGCTACACCTTC. This translates into CASSKKPQGVDGYTF.

This clone was detected only a few times. V usage is TRBV5-1 and J usage is TRBJ2-7; no reliable D call. Germline CDR1 reads SGHRS; CDR2 reads YFSETQ. The CDR3 has 12 amino acids. V was trimmed by 0 bases and J by 5 bases, leaving 6 bases between them. CDR3 sequence (DNA): TGCGCCAGCAGCTTGGCCTCGGACGAGCAGTACTTC. Amino acids: CASSLASDEQYF.